Included here is one T cell receptor (beta chain) sequence, with context. Its cognate antigen is unknown. TCR beta cDNA libraries included unique molecular identifiers. MiXCR was run by TCRdb on the PCR reads, yielding one entry per CDR3 protein. The table records more than 500,000 distinct CDR3 sequences, 34% of them present only once. The sample belongs to a study of post-analysis software for immune sequencing data. Study-level points and caveats: Controls had lower frequencies than patients of about 5 TRBV segments, which included TRBV5-6, TRBV5-1 and TRBV20-1.

The CDR3 runs 14 residues. J gave up 4 bases and V 1 base, and 2 bases lay outside the gene matches. In germline, CDR1 is SGHTA, CDR2 FQGTGA. This TCR was recovered from a girl aged 2 to 17 with multiple sclerosis. Sequenced material: blood. The chain joins TRBV7-3 to TRBJ1-1, with 8 nucleotides matching TRBD1. Here the CDR3 reads CASSLSTGGTEAFF. The CDR3 region has the DNA TGTGCCAGCAGCTTAAGTACAGGGGGCACTGAAGCTTTCTTT.